The clone carrying this TCR beta chain was seen a single time. Its antigen is as yet unknown. Germline-derived CDR1 and CDR2 are SQVTM and ANQGSEA. V shed 6 bases and J shed 8 bases, with 10 bases lying between them. The CDR3 runs to 10 residues. TCRdb reprocessed the reads with MiXCR, giving one entry per CDR3 protein. This repertoire shows around 900,000 distinct CDR3 sequences, more than 25% found once; its top ten account for 11% to 15%. The data stem from a study of T cell repertoires in cytomegalovirus infection. Study as a whole: Alongside well-studied HLA-B-restricted CMV epitopes, recently identified HLA-C-restricted CMV epitopes were also used. Matching HLA type and CMV infection were both indicated by public TCR beta signatures. Study-wide findings and caveats: Ex vivo responses were dominated by HLA-C-restricted CMV-specific TCR beta clonotypes.

This sequence was found in a human donor in good health (CMV status not recorded). Some clones in this sample may be carry-over from other donors' samples. The sequencing here drew on cultured CD8+ T cells from PBMCs, taken from culture after CMV antigen stimulation. This chain connects TRBV29-1 to TRBJ1-1; D is possibly TRBD1 (6 bases). The CDR3 reads CSVEGEEAFF. Here the CDR3 DNA reads TGCAGCGTGGAGGGGGAAGAAGCTTTCTTT.